This TCR beta chain was retrieved from a study of PD-L1 blockade in urothelial cancer. Overall study: Investigators checked blood 3 weeks (second dose) and 6 weeks after treatment start.

PCRs each included synthetic TCR analog templates spiked in. Data came from immunoSEQ multiplex PCR; TCRdb stores just in-frame clones and leaves some out. The table lists more than 95,000 clones, roughly 86% of them singletons. As for this clone: As yet, its antigen is unknown.

V was clipped by 4 bases and J by 7 bases; unmatched bases: 7. CDR1 and CDR2 (germline): SGHRS, YFSETQ. The CDR3 is 14 amino acids. General observations from the study: Durable-benefit patients showed greater tumor-associated blood clone expansion at 3 weeks.

Sample time point: peripheral blood 6 weeks after treatment start. Between 1 and 8 samples, pretreatment and on-treatment, were given by each patient. Sequences were derived from PBMCs, sampled around atezolizumab (anti-PD-L1) treatment. The TCR originated in a man in his fifties or sixties with urothelial cancer. The V and J genes are TRBV5-1 and TRBJ2-5; 10 positions match TRBD1. In DNA form, the CDR3 reads TGCGCCAGCAGCCCGGACGGGACAGGGGTGACCCAGTACTTC. Its protein product is CASSPDGTGVTQYF.